This TCR beta chain was sequenced in a study of identical twins. After template switching added a universal primer site, the resulting cDNA carried unique molecular identifiers. TCRdb used MiXCR to reprocess the 5' RACE reads, holding one entry per CDR3 protein. The sample consists of around 1.7 million distinct CDR3 sequences, about 32% of them appearing once. The CDR3 totals 14 residues. CDR1 SGHNT and CDR2 YYREEE come from the germline V gene (reference sequence). V lost 4 bases, J lost 7 bases, and 18 bases lay in between. This clonotype was seen more than once but under ten times. The sequence was obtained from a newborn girl in good health. The sequencing input was cord blood. The rearrangement uses TRBV5-4 and TRBJ2-7, with D possibly matching TRBD2 (6 bases). CDR3 DNA: TGTGCCAGCAGCCCGGGAGTTTCCCCTAGGGAGCAGTACTTC. It yields the protein CASSPGVSPREQYF. Drawing the rest from reference TRBV5-4 and TRBJ2-7, the complete variable domain is ETGVTQSPTHLIKTRGQQVTLRCSSQSGHNTVSWYQQALGQGPQFIFQYYREEENGRGNFPPRFSGLQFPNYSSELNVNALELDDSALYLCASSPGVSPREQYFGPGTRLTVT.